A selection of T cell receptor beta chains follows, all from one sample in a study of T-cell memory formation after mild COVID-19. TCRdb passed the 5' RACE reads through MiXCR, listing each CDR3 protein once. The top ten clones hold less than 15% of a sample with about 450,000 distinct CDR3 sequences, under 25% of them seen once. The sample consisted of PBMCs or a T cell subset sorted from them (not recorded which). The receptor source for this set is an adult woman who had mild COVID-19 (a few samples of this study predate the infection). Cell type and time point are not known. Each CDR3 is given with its conserved first and last residue. A D gene is named only where the DNA matches it firmly. Not every row has a clone size; where given, it reads once, few, many or a size class.

j_call clone_size d_call v_call cdr3_nt cdr3_aa
TRBJ2-7 few TRBD2 TRBV6-2/TRBV6-3 TGTGCCAGCAGTTACTCTTTGCGGGAGGACTACGAGCAGTACTTC CASSYSLREDYEQYF
TRBJ1-4 NA NA TRBV9 TGTGCCAGCAGCGAGGGGGCAACTAATGAAAAACTGTTTTTT CASSEGATNEKLFF
TRBJ2-3 NA NA TRBV6-5 TGTGCCAGCAGTTACTCCCCCAAGGACGATGTCAGCACAGATACGCAGTATTTT CASSYSPKDDVSTDTQYF
TRBJ1-4 few NA TRBV7-9 TGTGCCAGCACTAGGGGGTCGACTAATGAAAAACTGTTTTTT CASTRGSTNEKLFF
TRBJ1-1 NA TRBD1 TRBV5-1 TGCGCCAGCAGCCCAGTGGGAGACAGGGGTAAAGCTTTCTTT CASSPVGDRGKAFF
TRBJ2-1 NA NA TRBV7-2 TGTGCCAGCGCCGGCTATGAGCAGTTCTTC CASAGYEQFF
TRBJ1-1 NA NA TRBV6-1 TGTGCCAGCAGTGGTAAAGGGGGGACTGAAGCTTTCTTT CASSGKGGTEAFF
TRBJ2-1 few NA TRBV6-6 TGTGCCAGCAGTAAACCCTCTGGGGCGGGACGGGGGAATGAGCAGTTCTTC CASSKPSGAGRGNEQFF
TRBJ2-1 NA NA TRBV7-8 TGTGCCAGCAGCTTCCGGGCGCAGGACAATGAGCAGTTCTTC CASSFRAQDNEQFF
TRBJ2-1 many TRBD2 TRBV6-5 TGTGCCAGCAGACACGATAGCGGGGGGCCGAGCAATGAGCAGTTCTTC CASRHDSGGPSNEQFF
TRBJ1-1 few NA TRBV7-6 TGTGCCAGCAGCTTAGGGACATTTAACACTGAAGCTTTCTTT CASSLGTFNTEAFF
TRBJ2-7 NA NA TRBV30 TGTGCCTGGAGCTACAGCACCTACGAGCAGTACTTC CAWSYSTYEQYF
TRBJ2-3 NA NA TRBV5-1 TGCGCCAGCAGCTTGGAGAGTGTCACAGATACGCAGTATTTT CASSLESVTDTQYF
TRBJ2-1 NA NA TRBV4-3 TGCGCCAGCAGCCAAGAGCGCAATGGGGCGCAGCGGGAGCAGTTCTTC CASSQERNGAQREQFF
TRBJ2-3 few NA TRBV12-3/TRBV12-4 TGTGCCAGCAGTTTGGGGTCCCCTGGTTCCACAGATACGCAGTATTTT CASSLGSPGSTDTQYF
TRBJ2-7 few TRBD1 TRBV19 TGTGCCAGTAGTGGACAGGGGATTTACGAGCAGTACTTC CASSGQGIYEQYF
TRBJ2-5 few NA TRBV24-1 TGTGCCACCAGTGATCCCCGAGGTGAGACCCAGTACTTC CATSDPRGETQYF
TRBJ2-1 NA TRBD2 TRBV6-2/TRBV6-3 TGTGCCAGCAGGTCGACTAGCGGGGGCCCTCCCAATGAGCAGTTCTTC CASRSTSGGPPNEQFF
TRBJ1-6 few TRBD1 TRBV20-1 TGCAGTGCTAGAGGCAGACAGGGTGGGAATTCACCCCTCCACTTT CSARGRQGGNSPLHF
TRBJ1-5 NA NA TRBV2 TGTGCCAGCAGTGATAGGCGGGGAGGGAATCAGCCCCAGCATTTT CASSDRRGGNQPQHF
TRBJ2-1 NA TRBD1 TRBV11-2 TGTGCCAGCAGCTTAGAAGGGGAACCCGGGACAGGGATGTACAATGAGCAGTTCTTC CASSLEGEPGTGMYNEQFF
TRBJ1-6 few TRBD1 TRBV7-9 TGTGCCAGCGGGGGACAGGGAGGATCACCCCTCCACTTT CASGGQGGSPLHF
TRBJ1-5 many NA TRBV20-1 TGCAGTGCAAAACAGGGCGGTCAGCCCCAGCATTTT CSAKQGGQPQHF
TRBJ1-2 NA NA TRBV5-1 TGCGCCAGCAGCTTGGAGGCCCGCTATGGCTACACCTTC CASSLEARYGYTF
TRBJ1-1 NA TRBD1 TRBV6-5 TGTGCCAGCAGACCGGGACAGGGGGTTTACACTGAAGCTTTCTTT CASRPGQGVYTEAFF
TRBJ2-7 NA NA TRBV6-6 TGTGCCAGCAGTTCCGTGGACTTCCCGAAGTCCTACGAGCAGTACTTC CASSSVDFPKSYEQYF
TRBJ1-4 few NA TRBV4-1 TGCGCCAGCAGCCAAGGAGGCGAAAAACTGTTTTTT CASSQGGEKLFF
TRBJ2-7 NA NA TRBV21-1 TGTGCCAGCAGCAACCGCGGGACTAGCGGGGCCTACGAGCAGTACTTC CASSNRGTSGAYEQYF
TRBJ2-7 few TRBD2 TRBV5-1 TGCGCCAGCAGCTTGGTTTCGGGGGGCTCCTACGAGCAGTACTTC CASSLVSGGSYEQYF
TRBJ1-1 NA NA TRBV4-2 TGTGCCAGCAGCCAAGATCTCACGCTTACTGAAGCTTTCTTT CASSQDLTLTEAFF
TRBJ2-5 NA NA TRBV2 TGTGCCAGCAGTGACCCCGCGGGGGCGGGGGAGACCCAGTACTTC CASSDPAGAGETQYF
TRBJ2-6 NA NA TRBV24-1 TGTGCCACCAGTGATACAGGAACTGGGGCCAACGTCCTGACTTTC CATSDTGTGANVLTF
TRBJ2-7 few TRBD1 TRBV7-2 TGTGCCAGCAGCTTCTACACTCACCGGGACAGGGGGAACGAGCAGTACTTC CASSFYTHRDRGNEQYF
TRBJ1-2 NA NA TRBV6-2/TRBV6-3 TGTGCCAGCACCCACGTTGGGTCTAGTGGCTACGCCTTC CASTHVGSSGYAF
TRBJ2-2 NA TRBD2 TRBV6-2/TRBV6-3 TGTGCCAGCGTAGCGGGATTGACCGGGGAGCTGTTTTTT CASVAGLTGELFF
TRBJ1-5 few TRBD1 TRBV2 TGTGCCAGCAGTGCAGGGGGCGGCAATCAGCCCCAGCATTTT CASSAGGGNQPQHF
TRBJ2-5 NA TRBD1 TRBV7-9 TGTGCCAGCAGCTCACCCATGGGACAGGGAAAAGAGACCCAGTACTTC CASSSPMGQGKETQYF